The sequence of this T cell receptor beta chain was determined in a study of T cell changes during pregnancy in multiple sclerosis. This CDR3 has 15 residues. CDR1 and CDR2 (germline): LGHNA, YNFKEQ. Germline trimming cut 0 bases from V and 12 bases from J; bases unmatched to any gene: 9. Assay: immunoSEQ multiplex PCR; the TCRdb copy retains only in-frame clones and omits some. Of about 100,000 clones in the sample, around 92% were seen once. The clonotype comes from a female donor with multiple sclerosis, enrolled in a pregnancy study. The V and J genes are TRBV4-2 and TRBJ2-1; TRBD2 agrees at 9 bases. Sequencing used peripheral blood, obtained after pregnancy. The CDR3: CASSQDEREEFGQFF. In DNA form, the CDR3 reads TGTGCCAGCAGCCAAGATGAGCGGGAGGAGTTTGGGCAGTTCTTC.